This TCR beta chain appears in the sequencing data of a study of blood T cell repertoires in COVID-19. This CDR3 spans 15 amino acids. Germline assignment: CDR1 SGHDN and CDR2 FVKESK. V lost 2 bases and J 5 bases, leaving 10 bases between the germline ends. TCRdb's copy holds only in-frame clones and misses some; the assay was immunoSEQ multiplex PCR. The sample consists of 150,000 or so clones, 65% to 85% of them appearing once. In terms of age and location, participants ranged from roughly 18 to 90 years and lived in about 25 US areas. The origin of this receptor is a woman aged 45 to 65 in a cohort exposed to, infected with or recovered from COVID-19 (not recorded which). V usage is TRBV14 and J usage is TRBJ1-6; D is uncertain. Sequenced sample: PBMCs or T cells enriched from blood (not recorded which). CDR3 sequence reads: CASSQPRSNNSPLHF. In DNA, the CDR3 is TGTGCCAGCAGCCAACCCAGATCAAATAATTCACCCCTCCACTTT. Full variable domain (rest looked up from reference TRBV14 and TRBJ1-6): EAGVTQFPSHSVIEKGQTVTLRCDPISGHDNLYWYRRVMGKEIKFLLHFVKESKQDESGMPNNRFLAERTGGTYSTLKVQPAELEDSGVYFCASSQPRSNNSPLHFGNGTRLTVT.